The clone carrying this T cell receptor (beta chain) was picked up a small number of times. The antigen is undetermined. This record comes from a study of T-cell reconstitution after alpha-beta-depleted transplantation in children. General study results and limits: About two months after transplant, alpha-beta T cells reportedly came from several hundred expanded graft clones.

The CDR3 is 15 amino acids. V lost 6 bases, J lost 7 bases, and 9 bases stayed unmatched. Germline lookup yields CDR1 MNHEY and CDR2 SVGEGT. Molecular barcoding with unique molecular identifiers was used for the TCRbeta library. TCRdb called the PCR reads again in MiXCR, with one record for every CDR3 protein. The sample includes 300,000 to 350,000 distinct CDR3 sequences, 15% to 20% of them seen just once. The chain is built from TRBV6-2 or TRBV6-3 and TRBJ2-1, with 10 bases that match TRBD2. This material consisted of PBMCs, mostly from graft donor cells, taken 360 days after TCRalphabeta/CD19-depleted stem cell transplant. This TCR derives from a male patient aged 2 to 9 who had a stem cell transplant for acute lymphoblastic leukemia, so the T cells may come from the graft donor. The CDR3 nucleotides are TGTGCCAGCAGCTTACTAGCGGGACCGTTAAATGAGCAGTTCTTC. Translating it yields CASSLLAGPLNEQFF.